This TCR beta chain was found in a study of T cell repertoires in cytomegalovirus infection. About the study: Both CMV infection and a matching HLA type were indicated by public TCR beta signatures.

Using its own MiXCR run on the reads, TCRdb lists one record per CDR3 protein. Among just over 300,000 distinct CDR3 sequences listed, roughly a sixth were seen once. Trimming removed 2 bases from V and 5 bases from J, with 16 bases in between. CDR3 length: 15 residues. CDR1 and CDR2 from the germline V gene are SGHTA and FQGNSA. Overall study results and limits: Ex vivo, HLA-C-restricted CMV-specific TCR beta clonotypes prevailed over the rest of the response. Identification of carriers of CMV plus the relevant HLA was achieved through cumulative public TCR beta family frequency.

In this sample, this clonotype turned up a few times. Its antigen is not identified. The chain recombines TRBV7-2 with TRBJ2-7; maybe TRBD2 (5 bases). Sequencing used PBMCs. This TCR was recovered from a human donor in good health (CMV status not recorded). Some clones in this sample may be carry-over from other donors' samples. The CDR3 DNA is TGTGCCAGCAGCTTAAATGGGCCCGTCGGGGACGAGCAGTACTTC. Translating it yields CASSLNGPVGDEQYF.